Following are 3 T cell receptor beta chains from one sample sequenced in a study of T cells after posttransplantation cyclophosphamide. A marrow graft followed busulfan-fludarabine conditioning, with cyclophosphamide on days +3 and +4. Clones were sequenced by immunoSEQ multiplex PCR, and TCRdb holds only the in-frame ones, with some missing. Here the sample spans about 4,000 clones, about three quarters being singletons. Here the sequenced sample was PBMCs, taken 29 days after a stem cell transplant with posttransplant cyclophosphamide. Every receptor here comes from a male patient aged 50 or older who received an allogeneic stem cell transplant from an unrelated donor, was CMV-positive, and had acute GVHD only. Some T cells may be provided by the graft donor.

The V call is TRBV11-3, the J call TRBJ1-1, with D unclear. CDR1 and CDR2 (germline): SGHNT, YENEEA. With 8 bases removed from V and 2 bases from J, the gap between germline ends came to 9 bases. The CDR3 sequence is 12 residues long. The CDR3 coding sequence is TGTGCCAGCGAAGAACAAAACACTGAAGCTTTCTTT. This codes for CASEEQNTEAFF.

The J gene is TRBJ1-2, the V gene TRBV6-1, with 8 nucleotides matching TRBD1. With 3 bases clipped from V and 5 bases from J, the junction kept 5 bases outside the gene matches. The V gene's germline CDR1 is MNHNS and CDR2 SASEGT. The CDR3 is 14 amino acids. The chain's CDR3 is CASSDGRGQYGYTF. As DNA, the CDR3 is TGTGCCAGCAGTGACGGCAGGGGGCAGTATGGCTACACCTTC.

The rearrangement links TRBV11-2 to TRBJ1-6, with TRBD1 matching 7 bases. The V gene's germline CDR1 is SGHAT and CDR2 FQNNGV. The CDR3 runs to 14 residues. V was pared by 3 bases and J by 7 bases, with 3 bases of the junction left unmatched. This chain's CDR3 is CASSLNRGNSPLHF. CDR3 nucleotide sequence: TGTGCCAGCAGCTTGAACAGGGGAAATTCACCCCTCCACTTT. Complete variable domain (other parts from reference TRBV11-2 and TRBJ1-6): EAGVAQSPRYKIIEKRQSVAFWCNPISGHATLYWYQQILGQGPKLLIQFQNNGVVDDSQLPKDRFSAERLKGVDSTLKIQPAKLEDSAVYLCASSLNRGNSPLHFGNGTRLTVT.